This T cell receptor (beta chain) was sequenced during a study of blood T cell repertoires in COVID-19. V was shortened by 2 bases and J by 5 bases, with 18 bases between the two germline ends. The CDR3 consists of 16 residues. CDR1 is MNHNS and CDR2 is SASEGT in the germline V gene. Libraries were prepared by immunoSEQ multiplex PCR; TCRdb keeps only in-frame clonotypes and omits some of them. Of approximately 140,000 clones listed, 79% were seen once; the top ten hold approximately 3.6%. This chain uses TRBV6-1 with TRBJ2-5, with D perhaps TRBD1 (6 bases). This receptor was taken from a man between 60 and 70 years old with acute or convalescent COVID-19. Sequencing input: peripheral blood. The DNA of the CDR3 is TGTGCCAGCAGTGAAATAAGGGGGAGCTCGACGGAGACCCAGTACTTC. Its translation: CASSEIRGSSTETQYF.